This entry lists 3 T cell receptor beta chains sequenced from one sample in a study of vaccination effects on CD4 cells after COVID-19. Assay used: immunoSEQ multiplex PCR; TCRdb lists only in-frame clones, some missing. Of approximately 87,000 clones in the sample, roughly 74% were seen once. Their antigens remain unidentified. The ViraFEST assay expanded antigen-specific CD4+ T cells with viral peptide pools before sequencing. At the end of over 8 days of culture, CD4+ T cells were isolated. Specimen: CD4+ T cells from PBMCs cultured with HCoV-229E spike peptides, collected before COVID-19 vaccination. These receptor sequences come from a human donor who received a COVID-19 vaccine.

The gene calls are TRBV6-2 or TRBV6-3 and TRBJ1-2; D might be TRBD1 (6 bases). Trimming took off 4 bases at V and 5 bases at J, with 11 bases between the two ends. The CDR3 runs 13 residues. Germline CDR1 MNHEY, CDR2 SVGEGT. The CDR3 region has the DNA TGTGCCAGCAGTTTACTCCAGGGGTATGGCTACACCTTC. Translated: CASSLLQGYGYTF.

The V and J genes are TRBV14 and TRBJ1-6; D is ambiguous. The CDR3 has 12 amino acids. Germline V gene data show CDR1 as SGHDN and CDR2 as FVKESK. V was shortened by 1 base and J by 8 bases, with 3 bases between the two germline ends. CDR3 nucleotides: TGTGCCAGCAGCCAAGGGTATTCACCCCTCCACTTT. It is translated as CASSQGYSPLHF.

This clone was recorded only once. The genes are TRBV7-2 and TRBJ2-3; D gene unclear. Germline V gene data show CDR1 as SGHTA and CDR2 as FQGNSA. This CDR3 has 16 residues. Trimming left V 5 bases short and J 0 bases short, with 15 bases between. CDR3 sequence: CASSQETHPSTDTQYF. The CDR3 DNA sequence: TGTGCCAGCAGCCAGGAGACTCACCCTAGCACAGATACGCAGTATTTT.